Following are 18 T cell receptor beta chains from one sample sequenced in a study of T cell responses to AZD1222 COVID-19 vaccine. Clones were read by immunoSEQ multiplex PCR, and TCRdb kept only the in-frame ones, dropping some. This table has some 150,000 clones, just over 85% appearing once. Sequenced here: peripheral blood, sampled 28 days after the second AZD1222 dose. These receptors all come from an adult who received the AZD1222 COVID-19 vaccine.

The J gene is TRBJ1-6, the V gene TRBV6-5; 9 nucleotides align to TRBD1. The CDR3 extends over 14 amino acids. Germline values: CDR1 MNHEY, CDR2 SVGAGI. V trimming: 6 bases; J trimming: 5 bases; junction bases outside the gene matches: 2. DNA of the CDR3: TGTGCCAGCAGCCGGGACAGGGATAATTCACCCCTCCACTTT. The encoded protein is CASSRDRDNSPLHF.

This clone was seen a handful of times. This rearrangement joins TRBV12-3 or TRBV12-4 to TRBJ2-5, with D possibly being TRBD2 (5 bases). The CDR3 covers 13 residues. V gave up 7 bases and J gave up 1 base, with 10 bases separating them. CDR3 nucleotide sequence: TGTGCCAGCAAACCACGGGGCCAAGAGACCCAGTACTTC. It is translated as CASKPRGQETQYF.

The chain links TRBV6-5 to TRBJ1-2, with D perhaps matching TRBD1 (5 bases). Trimming cost V 8 bases and J 7 bases, with 14 bases left between them. CDR3 length equals 12 residues. Germline V gene data show CDR1 as MNHEY and CDR2 as SVGAGI. DNA for the CDR3: TGTGCCAGCGGGTCCACCGGGGCTGGCTACACCTTC. Encoded protein: CASGSTGAGYTF.

The chain is built from TRBV18 and TRBJ1-6; D uncertain. Trimming left V 3 bases short and J 9 bases short, with 15 bases between. The CDR3 totals 15 residues. Germline-derived CDR1 and CDR2 are KGHSH and LQKENI. CDR3 residues: CASSPLEQRGSPLHF. The CDR3 DNA reads TGTGCCAGCTCACCTCTTGAGCAGCGCGGTTCACCCCTCCACTTT.

This clone was seen a few times. The identical CDR3 is also encoded by other nucleotide sequences in the sample. The chain recombines TRBV10-1 with TRBJ2-7; no clear D gene. The length of the CDR3 is 12 residues. V lost 0 bases, J lost 4 bases, and 4 bases lay in between. Germline loops: CDR1 WNHNN, CDR2 SYGVQD (reference sequence). CDR3 protein: CASSESGYEQYF. The CDR3 DNA sequence: TGCGCCAGCAGTGAGTCGGGGTACGAGCAGTACTTC.

This sequence joins TRBV12-3 or TRBV12-4 and TRBJ1-3, with 7 bases that match TRBD1. The CDR3 extends over 11 amino acids. V lost 6 bases and J lost 7; bases outside the gene matches: 0. The CDR3 sequence is CASRQGNTIYF. CDR3 bases: TGTGCCAGCAGACAGGGGAACACCATATATTTT.

The rearrangement uses TRBV5-1 and TRBJ1-1; D gene ambiguous. Germline loops: CDR1 SGHRS, CDR2 YFSETQ. The CDR3 covers 14 residues. Trimming removed 0 bases at V and 5 bases at J, with 11 bases between. In nucleotides, the CDR3 is TGCGCCAGCAGCTTGGTGGCAGCCGGTACTGAAGCTTTCTTT. The encoded protein is CASSLVAAGTEAFF. Full variable domain (rest looked up from reference TRBV5-1 and TRBJ1-1): KAGVTQTPRYLIKTRGQQVTLSCSPISGHRSVSWYQQTPGQGLQFLFEYFSETQRNKGNFPGRFSGRQFSNSRSEMNVSTLELGDSALYLCASSLVAAGTEAFFGQGTRLTVV.

The rearrangement uses TRBV5-1 and TRBJ1-5; no clear D gene. Germline V gene lookup returns CDR1 SGHRS and CDR2 YFSETQ. The CDR3 covers 13 residues. Trimming shortened V by 0 bases and J by 5 bases, and 6 bases separated the two germline ends. CDR3 nucleotide sequence: TGCGCCAGCAGCTTGGACACTGATCAGCCCCAGCATTTT. This codes for CASSLDTDQPQHF.

V and J are TRBV18 and TRBJ1-6; 10 bases align to TRBD1. Trimming cost V 8 bases and J 7 bases; bases outside gene matches: 5. Per germline, CDR1 KGHSH and CDR2 LQKENI. This CDR3 is built from 14 residues. The CDR3 protein is CASAGTGDNSPLHF. The CDR3 DNA sequence: TGTGCCAGCGCAGGGACAGGGGACAATTCACCCCTCCACTTT.

With regard to this clone: At the DNA level, this CDR3 is encoded by other sequences in the same sample as well. The chain employs TRBV18 and TRBJ1-5; no clear D. Trimming removed 3 bases from V and 5 bases from J, with 8 bases in between. CDR1 KGHSH and CDR2 LQKENI come from the germline V gene. The CDR3 length is 13 residues. CDR3 nucleotides: TGTGCCAGCTCACCCACCGGAGATCAGCCCCAGCATTTT. Protein product: CASSPTGDQPQHF.

The chain carries TRBV12-3 or TRBV12-4 and TRBJ1-2; D possibly corresponds to TRBD1 (5 bases). The CDR3 totals 12 residues. V was clipped by 7 bases and J by 8 bases, with 14 bases between them. This CDR3 reads CASTRDLGGYTF. In DNA form, the CDR3 reads TGTGCCAGCACTCGGGACCTTGGAGGCTACACCTTC.

This clone has only a few counts. The rearrangement joins TRBV14 to TRBJ1-6; no definite D call. V lost 0 bases, J lost 8 bases, and 8 bases lay in between. The germline V gene encodes CDR1 SGHDN and CDR2 FVKESK. The CDR3 is 14 amino acids. Here the CDR3 reads CASSQDQRYSPLHF. Written as DNA, the CDR3 is TGTGCCAGCAGCCAAGACCAACGGTATTCACCCCTCCACTTT.

The chain employs TRBV25-1 and TRBJ2-3; D may be TRBD2 (6 bases). Germline-derived CDR1 and CDR2 are MGHDK and SYGVNS. V lost 7 bases, J lost 6 bases, and 14 bases lay in between. The CDR3 totals 13 residues. The CDR3 here is CASTRGGVDTQYF. The CDR3, as DNA: TGTGCCAGCACCCGAGGAGGGGTGGATACGCAGTATTTT. The variable domain in full, with the rest retrieved from reference TRBV25-1 and TRBJ2-3, is EADIYQTPRYLVIGTGKKITLECSQTMGHDKMYWYQQDPGMELHLIHYSYGVNSTEKGDLSSESTVSRIRTEHFPLTLESARPSHTSQYLCASTRGGVDTQYFGPGTRLTVL.

The J gene is TRBJ2-7, the V gene TRBV16; tentative D call: TRBD2 (5 bases). V lost 6 bases, J lost 0 bases, and 21 bases lay in between. The CDR3 covers 17 residues. Germline assignment: CDR1 KGHSY and CDR2 FQNENV. This chain's CDR3 is CASSPQGWRALSYEQYF. CDR3 in DNA: TGTGCCAGCAGTCCCCAAGGTTGGCGGGCCCTCTCCTACGAGCAGTACTTC.

Points on this clone: Relative to the germline gene, one junction end is altered; a read error may explain this. This chain links TRBV6-1 with TRBJ1-3; 10 bases line up with TRBD1. The CDR3 is 18 amino acids. Looked up from germline, CDR1 is MNHNS and CDR2 is SASEGT. Here the CDR3 DNA reads TGTGCCAGCAGTGACCGAGGGACAGGGGCCATCTCTGGAAACACCACATATTTT. Its translation is CASSDRGTGAISGNTTYF.

The chain is built from TRBV2 and TRBJ2-5; D gene ambiguous. The CDR3 has 12 amino acids. V lost 1 base and J 5 bases, leaving 5 bases between the germline ends. Germline-derived CDR1 and CDR2 are SNHLY and FYNNEI. CDR3 coding DNA: TGTGCCAGCAGTGAAGAAGGGGAGACCCAGTACTTC. As protein: CASSEEGETQYF.

The gene calls are TRBV6-5 and TRBJ1-2, with D maybe TRBD1 (5 bases). The CDR3 sequence is 13 residues long. CDR1 is MNHEY, CDR2 SVGAGI, per germline. V lost 10 bases to trimming and J lost 8 bases, with 20 bases between them. The CDR3 bases are TGTGCCACCACTTTCCGGGGCGAAGGCGGCTACACCTTC. This translates into CATTFRGEGGYTF.

The sample holds a few counts of this clone. The CDR3 sequence is CASSPSGAGTLHF. CDR3 bases: TGTGCCAGCAGCCCTAGTGGCGCCGGTACCCTCCACTTT. The rearrangement joins TRBV7-6 to TRBJ1-6; unclear D gene. The V and J ends lost 5 bases and 14 bases respectively, with 16 bases between them. The CDR3 is 13 amino acids. CDR1 and CDR2 from the germline V gene are SGHVS and FNYEAQ.